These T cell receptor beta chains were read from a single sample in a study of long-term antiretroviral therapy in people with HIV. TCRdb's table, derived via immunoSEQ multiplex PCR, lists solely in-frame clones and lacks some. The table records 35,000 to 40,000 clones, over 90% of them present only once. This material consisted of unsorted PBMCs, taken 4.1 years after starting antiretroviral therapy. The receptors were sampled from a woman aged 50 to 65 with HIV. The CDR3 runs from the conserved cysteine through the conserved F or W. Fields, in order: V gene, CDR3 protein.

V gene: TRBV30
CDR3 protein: CACQNTEAFF

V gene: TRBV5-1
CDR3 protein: CASNPGAEETQYF

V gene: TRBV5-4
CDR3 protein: CASTRGGARITEAFF

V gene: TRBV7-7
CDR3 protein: CASSLATGPNEQFF

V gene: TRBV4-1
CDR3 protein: CASSPAQEKLTGELFF

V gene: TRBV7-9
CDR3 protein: CASSLPTSGTGGRLFGYTF

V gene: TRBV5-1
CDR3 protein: CASSFAGQNTEAFF

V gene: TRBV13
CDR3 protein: CASSLASGGDTQYF

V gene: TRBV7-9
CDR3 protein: CASSLAGVLNTGELFF

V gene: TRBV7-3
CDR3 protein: CASSEREDPGQGYGYTF

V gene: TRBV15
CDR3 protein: CATSRDSTASYGYTF

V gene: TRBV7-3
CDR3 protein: CASSRRIWSSGGLYNEQFF

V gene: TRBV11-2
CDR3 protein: CASSRADTTPAFF

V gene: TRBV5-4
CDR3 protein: CASSLGARGGGSSGANVLTF

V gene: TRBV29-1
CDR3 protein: CSVEQFRAVTNYGYTF

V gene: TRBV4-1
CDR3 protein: CASSQDPPAVEQYF

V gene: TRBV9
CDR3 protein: CASSVGERGRGAYGYTF

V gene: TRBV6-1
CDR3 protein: CAILSEGANEQYF

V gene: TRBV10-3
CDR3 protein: CAITQGSGNTIYF

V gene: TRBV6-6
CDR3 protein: CASSILVSWTEAFF

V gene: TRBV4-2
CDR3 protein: CASSQGVQRGGFTYEQYF

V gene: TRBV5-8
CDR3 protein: CASSLPLAGETGELFF

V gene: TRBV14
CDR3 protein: CASSQQGTDTQYF

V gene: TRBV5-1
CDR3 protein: CASSFWGVPGELFF

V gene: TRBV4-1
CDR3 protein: CASSQYEGAGTEAFF

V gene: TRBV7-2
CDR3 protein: CASSFPRTGGARDGYTF

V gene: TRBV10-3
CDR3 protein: CATRGQSYEQYF

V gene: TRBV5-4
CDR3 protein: CASSWRLAGSDNEQFF

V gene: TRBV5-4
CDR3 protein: CASSLGGLSNEKLFF

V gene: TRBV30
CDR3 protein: CAWRADYEQYF

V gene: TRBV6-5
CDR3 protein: CASRAGIHEQYF

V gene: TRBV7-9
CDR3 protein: CASSPRSGTGQPQHF

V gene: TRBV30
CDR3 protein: CARGQGAYEQYF

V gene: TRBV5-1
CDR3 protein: CASSLATPAGEQFF

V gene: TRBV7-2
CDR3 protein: CASSLVAGRNEQFF

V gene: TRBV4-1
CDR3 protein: CASSPEGAQETQYF

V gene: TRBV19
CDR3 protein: CASSIQGASVTGELFF

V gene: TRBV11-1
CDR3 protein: CASSPERGLNTEAFF

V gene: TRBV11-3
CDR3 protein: CASSPRGKEETQYF

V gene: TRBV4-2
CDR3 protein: CASSQESGTDTQYF

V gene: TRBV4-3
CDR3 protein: CASSQGRQGVGNYIYGYTF

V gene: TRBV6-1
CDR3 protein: CASSGSGPPFIGGYTF

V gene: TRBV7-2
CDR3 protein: CASSTYRGLDTGELFF

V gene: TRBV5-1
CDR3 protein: CASSWDTTYEQYF

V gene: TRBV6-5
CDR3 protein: CASSYRAGGLNTEAFF